A single sample is the source of the 15 T cell receptor beta chains below, sequenced in a study of human T cells and chemical hapten exposure. Described time point: patch test 3, about 24 weeks after DPC sensitization. Treatment: therapeutic diphenylcyclopropenone sensitization with weekly scalp DPC. TCRdb reprocessed the RACE reads via MiXCR and lists one record per CDR3 protein. The sample consists of some 90,000 distinct CDR3 sequences, approximately 11% of them appearing once. Sequencing used whole blood, obtained in connection with sensitization to the hapten diphenylcyclopropenone (DPC). The source of these receptors is a woman between 25 and 40 years old with alopecia areata. Some clones in this sample may be carry-over from other donors' samples.

The chain recombines TRBV24-1 with TRBJ2-1, with 8 bases fitting TRBD1. This CDR3 region has 16 residues. The V gene's germline CDR1 is KGHDR and CDR2 SFDVKD. The J segment lost 7 bases and the V segment lost 3 bases, leaving 10 bases of the junction unmatched. The CDR3 loop reads CATSDLGQGEGNEQFF. The CDR3 nucleotides are TGTGCCACCAGTGATCTCGGACAGGGCGAGGGGAATGAGCAGTTCTTC.

The chain combines TRBV6-6 with TRBJ1-1; 8 bases are shared with TRBD1. This CDR3 spans 13 amino acids. After removal of 5 bases from V and 5 bases from J, the junction contained 4 bases not matched to a gene. Germline CDR1 is MNHNY and CDR2 is SVGAGI (reference sequence). The CDR3 loop is CASSMDRATEAFF. The CDR3 DNA reads as TGTGCCAGCAGTATGGACAGGGCGACTGAAGCTTTCTTT.

The CDR3 DNA follows: TGCGCCAGCAGCCAGGTGCTAGCGGCTAGCACAGATACGCAGTATTTT. It translates to CASSQVLAASTDTQYF. The rearrangement links TRBV4-1 to TRBJ2-3, with 7 bases aligning to TRBD2. Trimming removed 3 bases from V and 0 bases from J; junction bases left unmatched: 6. CDR1 is MGHRA, CDR2 YSYEKL, per germline. CDR3 length: 16 residues.

At least ten counts were recorded for this clonotype. V and J are TRBV24-1 and TRBJ2-1, with D perhaps matching TRBD1 or TRBD2 (5 bases each). CDR1 and CDR2 (germline): KGHDR, SFDVKD. V was cut by 3 bases and J by 8 bases, with 13 bases left in between. This CDR3 is 14 amino acids long. CDR3 DNA sequence: TGTGCCACCAGTGATCCTGGGGGTCGGGATGAGCAGTTCTTC. Its protein product is CATSDPGGRDEQFF.

This clonotype came up many times. The J gene is TRBJ2-3, the V gene TRBV6-6; perhaps TRBD2 as D (5 bases). Germline CDR1 and CDR2: MNHNY and SVGAGI (reference sequence). The V end lost 2 bases, the J end lost 9 bases, and 12 bases lay between the germline ends. CDR3 length: 13 amino acids. CDR3 region: CASSYPSPGTQYF. In nucleotides, the CDR3 is TGTGCCAGCAGTTACCCCTCTCCGGGAACGCAGTATTTT.

The genes are TRBV7-6 and TRBJ1-1; D remains unclear. The germline V and J ends were trimmed by 4 bases and 5 bases, with 17 bases remaining between them. The length of the CDR3 is 15 residues. Germline V CDR1 and CDR2: SGHVS, FNYEAQ. The CDR3 sequence is CASSSTAGYGTEAFF. The CDR3 DNA is TGTGCCAGCAGCTCGACCGCCGGATACGGGACTGAAGCTTTCTTT.

This clonotype was found many times. The chain links TRBV7-6 to TRBJ2-2; 10 nucleotides match TRBD1. After removal of 3 bases from V and 6 bases from J, the junction contained 7 bases not matched to a gene. Per the germline V gene, CDR1 is SGHVS and CDR2 is FNYEAQ. The CDR3 contains 16 residues. The CDR3 DNA is TGTGCCAGCAGCTTTTTGGACAGGGGGATTGCCGGGGAGCTGTTTTTT. It translates to CASSFLDRGIAGELFF.

This clonotype has just a few counts. The V call is TRBV29-1, the J call TRBJ2-7; 7 positions agree with TRBD1. The CDR3 contains 11 residues. With V trimmed by 7 bases and J by 5 bases, 5 bases remained unmatched. The germline V gene encodes CDR1 SQVTM and CDR2 ANQGSEA. The CDR3 is CSGRQGNEQYF. The CDR3 DNA is TGCAGCGGGAGACAGGGTAACGAGCAGTACTTC.

This clonotype has ten or more counts. This chain joins TRBV18 and TRBJ2-2; D uncertain. CDR1 and CDR2 from the germline V gene are KGHSH and LQKENI. V lost 5 bases and J lost 1, with 8 bases in between. The CDR3 sequence is 14 residues long. The CDR3 reads CASSSGMNTGELFF. The CDR3 bases are TGTGCCAGCTCATCAGGAATGAACACCGGGGAGCTGTTTTTT.

Ten or more counts support this clonotype. V and J are TRBV6-5 and TRBJ1-3, with 7 bases identical to TRBD1. V was pared by 6 bases and J by 3 bases, with 8 bases of the junction left unmatched. This CDR3 is built from 15 residues. Germline-derived CDR1 and CDR2 are MNHEY and SVGAGI. For the CDR3, the DNA is TGTGCCAGCAGCCCTGACAGGGCTAATGGAAACACCATATATTTT. Its protein product is CASSPDRANGNTIYF.

In its sample, this clonotype was seen many times. This chain joins TRBV9 and TRBJ2-7, with D hard to call. CDR1 and CDR2 from the germline V gene are SGDLS and YYNGEE. The CDR3 spans 10 residues. The V end lost 3 bases, the J end lost 2 bases, and 0 bases lay between the germline ends. The CDR3 DNA is TGTGCCAGCAGCGCCTACGAGCAGTACGTC. Translation gives CASSAYEQYV.

This clonotype was found a few times. The chain carries TRBV20-1 and TRBJ2-7; D unclear. Trimming shortened V by 4 bases and J by 7 bases, and 14 bases separated the two germline ends. This CDR3 has 12 amino acids. Germline assignment: CDR1 DFQATT and CDR2 SNEGSKA (reference sequence). CDR3 region: CSAKTRLGEQYF. The CDR3 nucleotides are TGCAGTGCTAAGACACGTCTGGGTGAGCAGTACTTC.

This clonotype was detected ten times or more. The chain joins TRBV7-2 to TRBJ2-1; D unresolved. From germline, CDR1 is SGHTA and CDR2 FQGNSA. With 6 bases removed from V and 8 bases from J, the gap between germline ends came to 14 bases. CDR3 length: 13 residues. CDR3 sequence (DNA): TGTGCCAGCAGACCCTCTAATTCATATGAGCAGTTCTTC. Translating it yields CASRPSNSYEQFF. Full variable domain (remainder filled in from reference TRBV7-2 and TRBJ2-1): GAGVSQSPSNKVTEKGKDVELRCDPISGHTALYWYRQSLGQGLEFLIYFQGNSAPDKSGLPSDRFSAERTGGSVSTLTIQRTQQEDSAVYLCASRPSNSYEQFFGPGTRLTVL.

This clonotype was seen repeatedly, ten times or more. J is TRBJ2-1 and V is TRBV10-3; 14 bases are shared with TRBD2. Germline assignment: CDR1 ENHRY and CDR2 SYGVKD. Trimming removed 11 bases from V and 4 bases from J; junction bases left unmatched: 7. The CDR3 has 15 amino acids. CDR3 residues: CAVGTSGGRYNEQFF. CDR3 coding DNA: TGTGCCGTCGGGACTAGCGGGGGCAGATACAATGAGCAGTTCTTC.

This clonotype was seen repeatedly, ten times or more. The V call is TRBV27, the J call TRBJ2-7; 7 nucleotides agree with TRBD2. CDR1 is MNHEY and CDR2 is SMNVEV in the germline V gene (reference sequence). Trimming removed 6 bases from V and 1 base from J; junction bases left unmatched: 9. The CDR3 runs to 15 residues. CDR3 bases: TGTGCCAGCAGCTCGCGATGGGGGGGTTCCTACGAGCAGTACTTC. This codes for CASSSRWGGSYEQYF.